These 21 T cell receptor beta chains share one sample of origin, sequenced in a study of shared clonotypes between healthy human individuals. Generated by immunoSEQ multiplex PCR, the TCRdb table keeps only in-frame clones and is missing some. The data hold hundreds of thousands of clones, with around 97% observed a single time. Sequenced input: naive CD4+ T cells sorted from blood. The subset was: CD45RA+ positively selected. The receptors stem from a woman between 25 and 40 years old in good health.

This clone occurred once. The V call is TRBV9, the J call TRBJ2-1; a weak D match, TRBD2 (6 bases). Germline V gives CDR1 SGDLS, CDR2 YYNGEE. The CDR3 covers 15 residues. V was pared by 3 bases and J by 10 bases, with 20 bases between. CDR3 residues: CASSAWEPGLGEQFF. In DNA form, the CDR3 reads TGTGCCAGCAGCGCTTGGGAACCGGGACTGGGGGAGCAGTTCTTC.

J is TRBJ2-7 and V is TRBV19; TRBD2 is a possible D gene (5 bases). The ends were cut back, 4 bases at V and 0 bases at J, with 13 bases in the middle. Looked up from germline, CDR1 is LNHDA and CDR2 is SQIVND (reference sequence). This CDR3 is 15 amino acids long. The CDR3 spells CASSTSPSSSYEQYF. The DNA of the CDR3 is TGTGCCAGTAGTACTAGCCCGTCAAGCTCCTACGAGCAGTACTTC.

The CDR3 loop reads CASSPGGRAGYNEQFF. In nucleotides, the CDR3 is TGTGCCAGCAGCCCTGGCGGGAGGGCCGGTTACAATGAGCAGTTCTTC. The chain combines TRBV5-6 with TRBJ2-1; 9 positions match TRBD2. Looked up from germline, CDR1 is SGHDT and CDR2 is YYEEEE. V dropped 4 bases and J dropped 4; count of bases not matched to a gene: 9. The CDR3 covers 16 residues.

The chain employs TRBV2 and TRBJ2-1; D is possibly TRBD1 (5 bases). V lost 7 bases, J lost 3 bases, and 7 bases lay in between. Looked up from germline, CDR1 is SNHLY and CDR2 is FYNNEI. The CDR3 is made up of 12 amino acids. DNA for the CDR3: TGTGCCAGCACTGGACACTACAATGAGCAGTTCTTC. Its translation is CASTGHYNEQFF.

The CDR3 DNA reads TGTGCCAGCAGCTTAGCCCGGACTAGCGGGAGAGCTAATGAGCAGTTCTTC. Amino acid sequence: CASSLARTSGRANEQFF. The V gene is TRBV7-9, the J gene TRBJ2-1; TRBD2 matches at 13 bases. V gave up 0 bases and J gave up 7 bases; unmatched junction bases: 6. Germline lookup yields CDR1 SEHNR and CDR2 FQNEAQ (reference sequence). The CDR3 covers 17 residues.

The chain is built from TRBV5-1 and TRBJ2-5, with 10 bases fitting TRBD2. Judging by the DNA end, TRBJ2-7 fits better; the J call may be wrong. The CDR3 extends over 16 amino acids. The germline V gene has CDR1 SGHRS and CDR2 YFSETQ. The chain's CDR3 is CASSLSLAGAPYEQYF. For the CDR3, the DNA is TGCGCCAGCAGCTTAAGCCTAGCGGGAGCCCCGTACGAGCAGTACTTC.

V gene TRBV5-1 combines with J gene TRBJ2-7; D might be TRBD1 (6 bases). This CDR3 has 15 residues. Deletions cut 1 base from V and 0 bases from J, with 11 bases between. Per germline, CDR1 SGHRS and CDR2 YFSETQ. The CDR3 loop reads CASSLPGTISYEQYF. CDR3 DNA: TGCGCCAGCAGCTTGCCCGGGACAATCTCCTACGAGCAGTACTTC.

The chain carries TRBV28 and TRBJ2-7, with 8 positions matching TRBD1. This CDR3 has 15 amino acids. J lost 1 base, V lost 6 bases, and 8 bases had no gene match. Germline V gene lookup returns CDR1 MDHEN and CDR2 SYDVKM. CDR3 nucleotides: TGTGCCAGCAGGGGGGAAGGACAGGGATCCTACGAGCAGTACTTC. The encoded protein is CASRGEGQGSYEQYF.

The chain carries TRBV28 and TRBJ1-2; 9 bases align to TRBD1. The germline V gene encodes CDR1 MDHEN and CDR2 SYDVKM. V lost 6 bases to trimming and J lost 5 bases; unmatched junction nucleotides: 16. This CDR3 has 17 residues. The CDR3 sequence is CASRGETGGGEWYGYTF. CDR3 DNA: TGTGCCAGCAGAGGTGAAACAGGGGGCGGGGAGTGGTATGGCTACACCTTC.

This clone showed up just once. V and J are TRBV28 and TRBJ2-7; D not certain. Looked up from germline, CDR1 is MDHEN and CDR2 is SYDVKM. V lost 3 bases, J lost 6 bases, and 12 bases lay in between. The CDR3 contains 13 residues. In DNA form, the CDR3 reads TGTGCCAGCAGTTTGGAACAGATCCCCGAGCAGTACTTC. Its translation: CASSLEQIPEQYF.

V usage is TRBV6-6 and J usage is TRBJ2-4, with D hard to call. Trimming stripped 2 bases from V and 15 bases from J, with 11 bases between. Germline values: CDR1 MNHNY, CDR2 SVGAGI (reference sequence). The CDR3 is made up of 11 amino acids. The CDR3 loop is CASSYGSNRYF. The CDR3 DNA reads as TGTGCCAGCAGTTACGGGTCTAATCGGTACTTC.

The gene calls are TRBV6-1 and TRBJ2-5; the match to TRBD1 covers 8 bases. Per germline, CDR1 MNHNS and CDR2 SASEGT. Germline trimming cut 7 bases from V and 2 bases from J; bases unmatched to any gene: 9. The length of the CDR3 is 15 residues. The CDR3 region is CASIGGGTGQETQYF. The CDR3 region has the DNA TGTGCCAGCATCGGAGGGGGGACAGGTCAAGAGACCCAGTACTTC.

This chain connects TRBV5-4 to TRBJ2-7, with 9 bases fitting TRBD1. Germline V lookup: CDR1 SGHNT, CDR2 YYREEE (reference sequence). Trimming removed 4 bases from V and 1 base from J; junction bases left unmatched: 3. The CDR3 consists of 14 residues. DNA for the CDR3: TGTGCCAGCAGCACAGGGGGCGCGTCCTACGAGCAGTACTTC. Encoded protein: CASSTGGASYEQYF.

This chain connects TRBV18 to TRBJ1-3; no clear D. CDR1 is KGHSH and CDR2 is LQKENI in the germline V gene. The V and J ends lost 6 bases and 8 bases respectively, with 11 bases between them. The CDR3 has 12 amino acids. The CDR3 DNA reads as TGTGCCAGCTCCCCTTCAGATGACACCATATATTTT. Its translation is CASSPSDDTIYF.

The chain combines TRBV5-1 with TRBJ2-5, with 9 bases matching TRBD1. The better agreement between TRBJ2-7 and the DNA end casts doubt on the J call. The CDR3 extends over 14 amino acids. The germline gives CDR1 SGHRS, CDR2 YFSETQ. The CDR3, as DNA: TGCGCCAGCAGCGGGGACAGGGCTCCCTACGAGCAGTACTTC. As protein: CASSGDRAPYEQYF.

This clone has only one observation. The chain has TRBV30 and TRBJ2-1; 10 bases are shared with TRBD2. V was pared by 5 bases and J by 6 bases, with 19 bases of the junction left unmatched. The CDR3 is made up of 18 amino acids. CDR1 is GTSNPN and CDR2 is SVGIG in the germline V gene (reference sequence). CDR3 nucleotides: TGTGCCTGGGACCGGGTAGCGGGAGGCAAGTGGAGGAGCAATGAGCAGTTCTTC. Its protein is CAWDRVAGGKWRSNEQFF.

The rearrangement joins TRBV4-2 to TRBJ2-7; tentatively, D is TRBD1 (6 bases). The CDR3 loop spans 16 amino acids. Germline V lookup: CDR1 LGHNA, CDR2 YNFKEQ. Trimming stripped 3 bases from V and 6 bases from J, with 21 bases between. The CDR3 nucleotides are TGTGCCAGCAGCCACCCAGCCGGGACAAACCCCGCCGAGCAGTACTTC. This translates into CASSHPAGTNPAEQYF.

The chain links TRBV10-3 to TRBJ2-7; no clear D gene. The CDR3 has 14 amino acids. Trimming stripped 0 bases from V and 2 bases from J, with 8 bases between. From germline, CDR1 is ENHRY and CDR2 SYGVKD. CDR3 sequence reads: CAISESSLTYEQYF. CDR3 DNA: TGTGCCATCAGTGAGTCATCCTTAACCTACGAGCAGTACTTC.

The CDR3, as DNA: TGTGCCAGCAGTTACGGGCGCGTGGGCGAGAGAACTGAAGCTTTCTTT. Translated, it gives CASSYGRVGERTEAFF. The rearrangement joins TRBV6-6 to TRBJ1-1; D is unclear. CDR3 length equals 16 residues. V was trimmed by 2 bases and J by 5 bases, leaving 18 bases between them. Germline V CDR1 and CDR2: MNHNY, SVGAGI (reference sequence).

This chain joins TRBV27 and TRBJ2-3, with D hard to call. Trimming stripped 9 bases from V and 0 bases from J, with 10 bases between. The germline gives CDR1 MNHEY, CDR2 SMNVEV (reference sequence). The CDR3 runs 13 residues. DNA for the CDR3: TGTGCCAGTAACCCGCGGAGCACAGATACGCAGTATTTT. The encoded protein is CASNPRSTDTQYF.

DNA for the CDR3: TGTGCCAGCGCCCCTAGGGGGCACGGTTCAGATACGCAGTATTTT. Its protein product is CASAPRGHGSDTQYF. The chain couples TRBV9 to TRBJ2-3, with 7 bases lining up with TRBD1. The CDR3 covers 15 residues. The V and J ends lost 7 bases and 4 bases, in that order; junction bases with no gene match: 12. CDR1 SGDLS and CDR2 YYNGEE come from the germline V gene.